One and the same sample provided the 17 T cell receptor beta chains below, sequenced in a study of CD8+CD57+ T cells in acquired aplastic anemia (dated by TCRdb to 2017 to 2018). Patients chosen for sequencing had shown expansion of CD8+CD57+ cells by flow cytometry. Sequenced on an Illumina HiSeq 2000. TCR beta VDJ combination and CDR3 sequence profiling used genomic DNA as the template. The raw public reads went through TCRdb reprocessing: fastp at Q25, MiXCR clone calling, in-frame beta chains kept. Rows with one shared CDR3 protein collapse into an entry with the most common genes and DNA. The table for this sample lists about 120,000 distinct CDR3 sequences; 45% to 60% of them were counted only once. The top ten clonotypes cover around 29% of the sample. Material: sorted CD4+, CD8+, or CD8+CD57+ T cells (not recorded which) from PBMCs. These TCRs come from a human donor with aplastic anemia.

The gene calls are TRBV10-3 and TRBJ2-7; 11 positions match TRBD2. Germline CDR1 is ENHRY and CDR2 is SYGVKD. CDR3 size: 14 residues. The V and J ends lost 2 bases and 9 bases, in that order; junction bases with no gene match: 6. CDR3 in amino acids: CAISEGLAGAAQYF. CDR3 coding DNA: TGTGCCATCAGTGAGGGACTAGCGGGCGCTGCGCAGTACTTC.

In DNA, the CDR3 is TGTGCCAGCAGCGTAGACGTCCACTCCTACGAGCAGTACTTC. Protein: CASSVDVHSYEQYF. The gene calls are TRBV7-4 and TRBJ2-7; D unresolved. CDR3 length: 14 amino acids. Germline V gene lookup returns CDR1 SGHVT and CDR2 SQSDAQ. V dropped 5 bases and J dropped 0 bases, with 11 bases sitting between them.

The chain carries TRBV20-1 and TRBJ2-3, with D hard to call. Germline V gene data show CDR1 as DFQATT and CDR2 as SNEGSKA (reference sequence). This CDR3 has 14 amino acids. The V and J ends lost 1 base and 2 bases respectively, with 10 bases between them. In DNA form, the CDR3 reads TGCAGTGCTAGAGTGAGGCAGAACACAGATACGCAGTATTTT. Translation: CSARVRQNTDTQYF.

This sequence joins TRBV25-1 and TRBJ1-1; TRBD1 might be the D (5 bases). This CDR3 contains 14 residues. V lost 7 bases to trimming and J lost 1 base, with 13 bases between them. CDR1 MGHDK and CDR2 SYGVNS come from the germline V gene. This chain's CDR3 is CASTSDRRNTEAFF. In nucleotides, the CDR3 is TGTGCCAGCACCTCCGACAGACGGAACACTGAAGCTTTCTTT.

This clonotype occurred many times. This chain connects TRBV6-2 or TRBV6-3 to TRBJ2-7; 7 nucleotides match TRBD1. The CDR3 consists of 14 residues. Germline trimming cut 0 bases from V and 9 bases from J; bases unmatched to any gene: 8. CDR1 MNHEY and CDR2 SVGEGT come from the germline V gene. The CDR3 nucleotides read TGTGCCAGCAGTTACTCTCGGACAGGCCCAGTGCAGTACTTC. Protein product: CASSYSRTGPVQYF.

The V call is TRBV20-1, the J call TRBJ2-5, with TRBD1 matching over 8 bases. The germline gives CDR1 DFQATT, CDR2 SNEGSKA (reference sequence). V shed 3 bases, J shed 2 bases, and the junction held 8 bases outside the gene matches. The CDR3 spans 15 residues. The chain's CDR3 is CSARDAGTGQETQYF. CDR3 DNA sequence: TGCAGTGCTAGGGACGCCGGGACAGGTCAAGAGACCCAGTACTTC.

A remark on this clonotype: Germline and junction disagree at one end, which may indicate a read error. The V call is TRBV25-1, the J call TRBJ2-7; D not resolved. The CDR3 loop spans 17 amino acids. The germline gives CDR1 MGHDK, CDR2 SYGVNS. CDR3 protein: CAGSARALRNSHYEQYF. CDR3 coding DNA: TGTGCCGGCAGTGCTAGAGCCTTGCGGAACAGCCACTACGAGCAGTACTTC.

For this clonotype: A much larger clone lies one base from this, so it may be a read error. CDR3: CASSHEGYQPQHF. The CDR3 DNA reads TGTGCCAGCAGCCACGAGGGATATCAGCCCCAGCATTTT. The chain employs TRBV7-9 and TRBJ1-5, with D hard to call. V was pared by 5 bases and J by 5 bases, with 10 bases between. Germline V gene lookup returns CDR1 SEHNR and CDR2 FQNEAQ (reference sequence). The CDR3 is 13 residues long. The complete variable domain, with remaining parts taken from reference TRBV7-9 and TRBJ1-5, reads DTGVSQNPRHKITKRGQNVTFRCDPISEHNRLYWYRQTLGQGPEFLTYFQNEAQLEKSRLLSDRFSAERPKGSFSTLEIQRTEQGDSAMYLCASSHEGYQPQHFGDGTRLSIL.

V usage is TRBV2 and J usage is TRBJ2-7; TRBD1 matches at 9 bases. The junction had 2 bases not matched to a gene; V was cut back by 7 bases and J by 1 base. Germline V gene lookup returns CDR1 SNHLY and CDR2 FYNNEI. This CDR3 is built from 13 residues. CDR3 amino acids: CASIGQGSYEQYF. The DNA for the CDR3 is TGTGCCAGCATAGGACAGGGGTCCTACGAGCAGTACTTC. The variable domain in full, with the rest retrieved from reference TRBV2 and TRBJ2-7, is EPEVTQTPSHQVTQMGQEVILRCVPISNHLYFYWYRQILGQKVEFLVSFYNNEISEKSEIFDDQFSVERPDGSNFTLKIRSTKLEDSAMYFCASIGQGSYEQYFGPGTRLTVT.

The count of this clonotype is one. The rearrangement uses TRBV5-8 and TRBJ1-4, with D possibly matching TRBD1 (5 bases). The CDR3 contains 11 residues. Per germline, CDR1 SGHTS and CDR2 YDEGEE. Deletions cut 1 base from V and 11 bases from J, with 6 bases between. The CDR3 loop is CASSLTGKLFF. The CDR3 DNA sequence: TGTGCCAGCAGCTTGACAGGCAAACTGTTTTTT.

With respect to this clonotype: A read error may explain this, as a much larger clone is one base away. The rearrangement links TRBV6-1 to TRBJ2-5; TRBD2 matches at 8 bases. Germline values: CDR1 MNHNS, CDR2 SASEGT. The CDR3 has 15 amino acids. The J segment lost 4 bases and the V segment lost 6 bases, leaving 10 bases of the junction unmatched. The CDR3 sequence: CASRPMISGGETQYF. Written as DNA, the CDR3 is TGTGCCAGCAGACCCATGATCAGCGGGGGAGAGACCCAGTACTTC.

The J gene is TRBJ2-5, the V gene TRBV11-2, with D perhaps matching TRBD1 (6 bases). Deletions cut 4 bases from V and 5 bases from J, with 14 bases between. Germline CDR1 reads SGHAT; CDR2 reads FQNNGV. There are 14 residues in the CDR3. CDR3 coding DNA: TGTGCCAGCAGCTCCCTCAGGGGCCGTGAGACCCAGTACTTC. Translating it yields CASSSLRGRETQYF.

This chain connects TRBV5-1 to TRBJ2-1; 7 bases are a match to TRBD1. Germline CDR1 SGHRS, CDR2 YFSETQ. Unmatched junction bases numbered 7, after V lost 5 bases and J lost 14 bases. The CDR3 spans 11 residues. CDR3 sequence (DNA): TGCGCCAGCAGAACAGGGGTAGGAGAGTTCTTC. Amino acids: CASRTGVGEFF.

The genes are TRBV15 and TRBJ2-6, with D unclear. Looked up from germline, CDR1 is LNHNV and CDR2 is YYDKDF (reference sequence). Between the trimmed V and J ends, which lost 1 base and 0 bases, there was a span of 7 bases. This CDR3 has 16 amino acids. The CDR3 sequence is CATSRVLSSGANVLTF. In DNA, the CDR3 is TGTGCCACCAGCAGAGTGTTATCCTCTGGGGCCAACGTCCTGACTTTC.

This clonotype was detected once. The DNA for the CDR3 is TGCAGTGCTAAACAGGGACTAGCGGGGGAGGCTAACGAGCAGTTCTTC. Its protein is CSAKQGLAGEANEQFF. This sequence joins TRBV20-1 and TRBJ2-1, with TRBD2 matching over 14 bases. CDR3 size: 16 residues. V dropped 4 bases and J dropped 10; count of bases not matched to a gene: 12. CDR1 is DFQATT, CDR2 SNEGSKA, per germline (reference sequence).

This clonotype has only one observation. Written as DNA, the CDR3 is TGCAGTGCTCGTGGACTAGGAGGGGCGTTGGAGCAGTTCTTC. Encoded protein: CSARGLGGALEQFF. The V gene is TRBV20-1, the J gene TRBJ2-1; 7 nucleotides match TRBD2. CDR1 is DFQATT and CDR2 is SNEGSKA in the germline V gene (reference sequence). V shed 5 bases, J shed 10 bases, and the junction held 14 bases outside the gene matches. This CDR3 is 14 amino acids long.

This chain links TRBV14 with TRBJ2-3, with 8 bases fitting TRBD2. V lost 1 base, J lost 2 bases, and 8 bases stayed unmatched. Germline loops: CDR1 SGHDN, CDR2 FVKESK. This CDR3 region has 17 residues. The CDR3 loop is CASSQVGRGGATDTQYF. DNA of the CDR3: TGTGCCAGCAGCCAAGTCGGTCGGGGGGGGGCCACAGATACGCAGTATTTT.